This is a list of T cell receptor beta chains from one sample in a study of blood T cell repertoires in COVID-19. The assay was immunoSEQ multiplex PCR, and TCRdb's table has in-frame clones only and misses some. The repertoire holds roughly 30,000 clones, 55% to 75% seen once, with 21% in the top ten. Material for sequencing was peripheral blood. The receptors were sampled from a boy between 2 and 10 years old with active or convalescent COVID-19. The CDR3 runs from the conserved cysteine through the conserved F or W. The order of the fields is V gene, J gene, clone size, CDR3 protein. Size is omitted from some rows. Given values are once, few, many or a class for expanded clones.

TRBV5-1	TRBJ1-1	-	CASSSRQELPAFF
TRBV6-6	TRBJ1-5	-	CASSPTGDSNQPQHF
TRBV9	TRBJ2-3	medium-sized	CASSHGTSGVTDTQYF
TRBV28	TRBJ2-1	few	CASSLGSRSNEQFF
TRBV28	TRBJ2-7	few	CASSPGPAIYEQYF
TRBV18	TRBJ2-2	few	CASSPDVGLISGELFF
TRBV18	TRBJ2-7	-	CASSTGYPPHEQYF
TRBV7-7	TRBJ2-1	once	CASSSGLGGNEQFF
TRBV2	TRBJ2-5	-	CASRLGPGATQYF
TRBV6-6	TRBJ2-2	-	CASSKTAPTGELFF
TRBV29-1	TRBJ1-4	-	CSGRDRARGLFF
TRBV6-5	TRBJ1-1	-	CASRGPLNTEAFF
TRBV4-3	TRBJ1-1	-	CASSQAYIPTWANTEAFF
TRBV7-2	TRBJ1-5	few	CASSTIRGGNQPQHF
TRBV15	TRBJ1-1	-	CATSRDPRVNTEAFF
TRBV30	TRBJ1-3	-	CAWSVHSNSGNTIYF
TRBV30	TRBJ2-2	-	CAWTLQGTNTGELFF
TRBV6-5	TRBJ1-5	-	CASRFGGASNQPQHF
TRBV11-2	TRBJ2-5	-	CASSVGSLAGWETQYF
TRBV4-1	TRBJ1-2	-	CASSQASAETNYGYTF